A single sample gave rise to the 15 T cell receptor beta chains below, sequenced in a study of cytomegalovirus exposure and HLA in healthy donors. Vbeta (60) and Jbeta (13) primers were used in the PCR. Profiling relied on immunoSEQ multiplex PCR, and the TCRdb table lists in-frame clones only, not all of them. This sample has just over 60,000 clones, with about 90% found just once. The material sequenced was PBMCs. These receptors all come from a man aged 18 to 30 in good health and CMV-seronegative.

V and J are TRBV28 and TRBJ1-1, with 7 bases fitting TRBD1. V lost 0 bases and J lost 3; bases outside the gene matches: 7. This CDR3 has 16 amino acids. Germline loops: CDR1 MDHEN, CDR2 SYDVKM. This CDR3 reads CASSLWERQGDTEAFF. As DNA, the CDR3 is TGTGCCAGCAGTTTATGGGAAAGACAGGGTGACACTGAAGCTTTCTTT.

The chain is built from TRBV11-1 and TRBJ2-5; TRBD1 matches 8 bases. The germline CDR1 and CDR2 sequences are SGHAT and FQDESV (reference sequence). Trimming at V came to 1 base and at J to 5 bases, leaving 3 bases not matched to a gene. The CDR3 runs 14 residues. The CDR3: CASSLGTGLETQYF. DNA of the CDR3: TGTGCCAGCAGCTTAGGGACAGGGTTGGAGACCCAGTACTTC.

The chain recombines TRBV2 with TRBJ2-5; perhaps TRBD2 as D (6 bases). From germline, CDR1 is SNHLY and CDR2 FYNNEI. V was clipped by 3 bases and J by 7 bases, with 12 bases between them. This CDR3 is built from 13 residues. The CDR3, as DNA: TGTGCCAGCAGTGATAGTCAGGGAGGGACCCAGTACTTC. Translation: CASSDSQGGTQYF.

The rearrangement links TRBV2 to TRBJ1-4; D not certain. Germline-derived CDR1 and CDR2 are SNHLY and FYNNEI. The CDR3 extends over 14 amino acids. V lost 6 bases and J 2 bases, leaving 10 bases between the germline ends. The CDR3 DNA reads TGTGCCAGCAGGAGGGTTTCTACTAATGAAAAACTGTTTTTT. As protein: CASRRVSTNEKLFF.

This clone was counted a single time. The genes are TRBV2 and TRBJ1-6; no clear D. There are 15 residues in the CDR3. V gave up 3 bases and J gave up 2 bases, with 8 bases separating them. Germline lookup yields CDR1 SNHLY and CDR2 FYNNEI. Written as DNA, the CDR3 is TGTGCCAGCAGTGACGGGTTGACCTATAATTCACCCCTCCACTTT. Translated, it gives CASSDGLTYNSPLHF.

V usage is TRBV29-1 and J usage is TRBJ2-7; 8 positions match TRBD1. The CDR3 runs 15 residues. Looked up from germline, CDR1 is SQVTM and CDR2 is ANQGSEA. Trimming at V came to 1 base and at J to 3 bases, leaving 8 bases not matched to a gene. Here the CDR3 reads CSVEADRVGDYEQYF. In DNA form, the CDR3 reads TGCAGCGTTGAAGCGGACAGGGTGGGGGACTACGAGCAGTACTTC.

V and J are TRBV7-9 and TRBJ1-1; D is undetermined. The V end lost 5 bases, the J end lost 3 bases, and 10 bases lay between the germline ends. The CDR3 has 13 residues. Germline V gene sequence: CDR1 SEHNR, CDR2 FQNEAQ (reference sequence). The CDR3 loop reads CASSPSEDTEAFF. CDR3 bases: TGTGCCAGCAGCCCCTCAGAGGACACTGAAGCTTTCTTT.

The chain combines TRBV27 with TRBJ2-3, with D maybe TRBD1 (5 bases). V gave up 6 bases and J gave up 7 bases, with 14 bases separating them. There are 13 residues in the CDR3. In germline, CDR1 is MNHEY, CDR2 SMNVEV (reference sequence). CDR3 bases: TGTGCCAGCAGCTTTGGGGCTGGAAATACGCAGTATTTT. This gives the protein CASSFGAGNTQYF.

V and J are TRBV7-3 and TRBJ1-1; 7 nucleotides align to TRBD1. Unmatched junction bases numbered 2, after V lost 6 bases and J lost 1 base. CDR1 and CDR2 (germline): SGHTA, FQGTGA. CDR3 length: 13 amino acids. CDR3 sequence reads: CASRGTANTEAFF. CDR3 DNA sequence: TGTGCCAGCAGGGGGACAGCGAACACTGAAGCTTTCTTT.

This clone was counted between two and nine times. The gene calls are TRBV19 and TRBJ1-5, with TRBD1 identical over 7 bases. In germline, CDR1 is LNHDA, CDR2 SQIVND (reference sequence). The CDR3 length is 13 residues. V lost 7 bases to trimming and J lost 5 bases; unmatched junction nucleotides: 5. The CDR3 DNA sequence: TGTGCCAGTACAGGGGGTAGGGATCAGCCCCAGCATTTT. Its protein product is CASTGGRDQPQHF.

About this clone itself: A read error may produce the germline difference seen at one junction end. The J gene is TRBJ1-2, the V gene TRBV29-1; weak D call: TRBD1 (5 bases). Germline V gene data show CDR1 as SQVTM and CDR2 as ANQGSEA. This CDR3 contains 11 residues. The CDR3 here is CSIDGGGGYTF. CDR3 bases: TGCAGCATTGATGGGGGAGGAGGCTACACCTTC.

This chain joins TRBV5-1 and TRBJ2-7; 7 bases are a match to TRBD1. Losses at the gene ends were 4 bases for V and 1 base for J; bases not matched to a gene: 5. The CDR3 covers 14 residues. Germline CDR1 reads SGHRS; CDR2 reads YFSETQ. The CDR3 region is CASSPQTGSYEQYF. The CDR3 DNA follows: TGCGCCAGCAGCCCGCAGACAGGGTCCTACGAGCAGTACTTC.

The rearrangement uses TRBV5-1 and TRBJ1-2, with a tentative D call TRBD1 (5 bases). Germline V lookup: CDR1 SGHRS, CDR2 YFSETQ. The CDR3 length is 15 residues. Trimming left V 2 bases short and J 4 bases short, with 15 bases between. CDR3 residues: CASSLDERDSYGYTF. The CDR3, as DNA: TGCGCCAGCAGCTTAGACGAGAGAGACAGCTATGGCTACACCTTC.

This chain connects TRBV11-2 to TRBJ2-3; D unclear. In germline, CDR1 is SGHAT, CDR2 FQNNGV. Trimming took off 1 base at V and 1 base at J, with 12 bases between the two ends. The CDR3 consists of 16 residues. This CDR3 reads CASSLGWAAGTDTQYF. The DNA for the CDR3 is TGTGCCAGCAGCTTAGGTTGGGCAGCAGGCACAGATACGCAGTATTTT.

The chain employs TRBV27 and TRBJ1-2, with D possibly TRBD1 on 5 matching bases. The germline V gene has CDR1 MNHEY and CDR2 SMNVEV (reference sequence). This CDR3 contains 13 residues. The V and J ends lost 5 bases and 8 bases respectively, with 15 bases between them. The CDR3 DNA is TGTGCCAGCAGTGGAAGTGGAGGGGACGGCTACACCTTC. Translated, it gives CASSGSGGDGYTF.